This T cell receptor beta chain was sequenced during a study of shared clonotypes between healthy human individuals. The repertoire was sequenced with immunoSEQ multiplex PCR; TCRdb's copy has only in-frame clones and lacks some. The profile covers 2 million to 2.5 million clones, with more than 90% appearing a single time and around 0.13% taken by the ten largest. The V and J ends lost 0 bases and 0 bases respectively, with 8 bases between them. The germline V gene has CDR1 MNHEY and CDR2 SVGAGI. CDR3 length equals 16 residues. This chain joins TRBV6-5 and TRBJ1-4, with D maybe TRBD1 (5 bases). The clonotype originates from a man aged 18 to 30 in good health. Sequencing input: naive CD4+ T cells sorted from blood. The sample's subset: CD45RA+ positively selected. The CDR3 is CASSYSGPTTNEKLFF. The CDR3 DNA reads TGTGCCAGCAGTTACTCGGGGCCAACAACTAATGAAAAACTGTTTTTT.